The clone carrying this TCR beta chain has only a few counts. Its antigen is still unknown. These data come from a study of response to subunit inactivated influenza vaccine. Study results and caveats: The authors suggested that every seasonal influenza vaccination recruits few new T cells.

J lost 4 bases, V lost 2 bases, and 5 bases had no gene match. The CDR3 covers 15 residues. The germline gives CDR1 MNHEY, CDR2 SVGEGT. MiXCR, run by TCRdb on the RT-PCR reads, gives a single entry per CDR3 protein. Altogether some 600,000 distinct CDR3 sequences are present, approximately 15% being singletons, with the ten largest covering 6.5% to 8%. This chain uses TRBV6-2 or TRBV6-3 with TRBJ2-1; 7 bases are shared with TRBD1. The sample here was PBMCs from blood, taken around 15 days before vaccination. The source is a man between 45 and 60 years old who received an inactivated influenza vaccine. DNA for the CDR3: TGTGCCAGCAGTTACGGACAGGAGCCTTACAATGAGCAGTTCTTC. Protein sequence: CASSYGQEPYNEQFF.